Shown below are 31 T cell receptor beta chains from a single sample sequenced in a study of T cell changes during pregnancy in multiple sclerosis. The data were produced by immunoSEQ multiplex PCR, yet TCRdb's version contains in-frame clones alone and is incomplete. The sample has approximately 130,000 clones, less than 97% seen once; the top ten hold over 0.35%. The material sequenced was peripheral blood, taken after pregnancy. These receptor sequences come from a female donor with multiple sclerosis, enrolled in a pregnancy study.

This chain joins TRBV14 and TRBJ1-2, with D uncertain. CDR1 and CDR2 (germline): SGHDN, FVKESK. With 3 bases removed from V and 4 bases from J, the gap between germline ends came to 9 bases. This CDR3 has 13 residues. The DNA of the CDR3 is TGTGCCAGCAGCCACGGCACAGCCTATGGCTACACCTTC. It encodes CASSHGTAYGYTF.

The rearrangement uses TRBV19 and TRBJ2-2, with TRBD2 matching 9 bases. V gave up 5 bases and J gave up 5 bases; unmatched junction bases: 6. The CDR3 spans 15 residues. Germline CDR1 reads LNHDA; CDR2 reads SQIVND (reference sequence). The CDR3 DNA follows: TGTGCCAGTAGTGGGGCGGGAGGGCCAACCGGGGAGCTGTTTTTT. Residues: CASSGAGGPTGELFF.

The chain has TRBV28 and TRBJ2-6; 11 bases align to TRBD1. The CDR3 runs 19 residues. The germline V gene encodes CDR1 MDHEN and CDR2 SYDVKM. The V segment lost 2 bases and the J segment 0 bases; nucleotides outside the gene matches: 6. The CDR3 DNA sequence: TGTGCCAGCAGTTTAGGGACAGGGGGTATTACCTCTGGGGCCAACGTCCTGACTTTC. The encoded protein is CASSLGTGGITSGANVLTF. Full variable domain (missing parts from reference TRBV28 and TRBJ2-6): DVKVTQSSRYLVKRTGEKVFLECVQDMDHENMFWYRQDPGLGLRLIYFSYDVKMKEKGDIPEGYSVSREKKERFSLILESASTNQTSMYLCASSLGTGGITSGANVLTFGAGSRLTVL.

A word on this clone: A much more abundant neighbour one base away suggests this may be a read error. The rearrangement joins TRBV27 to TRBJ2-7; 8 nucleotides align to TRBD1. The CDR3 is 15 amino acids. CDR1 and CDR2 (germline): MNHEY, SMNVEV (reference sequence). J gave up 4 bases and V 5 bases, and 10 bases lay outside the gene matches. CDR3 in amino acids: CASSLNRGCKYEQYF. Here the CDR3 DNA reads TGTGCCAGCAGTCTAAACAGGGGGTGCAAGTACGAGCAGTACTTC.

A word on this clone: A read error may account for a junction end that differs from germline. This rearrangement joins TRBV7-2 to TRBJ2-1; no reliable D call. This CDR3 has 12 amino acids. Germline V lookup: CDR1 SGHTA, CDR2 FQGNSA. The CDR3 reads CASSFLRNYQVF. CDR3 sequence (DNA): TGTGCCAGCAGCTTCCTACGAAATTACCAGGTCTTC. The whole variable domain, remainder taken from reference TRBV7-2 and TRBJ2-1, is GAGVSQSPSNKVTEKGKDVELRCDPISGHTALYWYRQSLGQGLEFLIYFQGNSAPDKSGLPSDRFSAERTGGSVSTLTIQRTQQEDSAVYLCASSFLRNYQVFGPGTRLTVL.

CDR3 coding DNA: TGTGCCAGCAGCGTAGGGGACTCGAACACCGGGGAGCTGTTTTTT. It specifies CASSVGDSNTGELFF. The rearrangement uses TRBV28 and TRBJ2-2; D is perhaps TRBD2 (6 bases). The CDR3 covers 15 residues. V dropped 6 bases and J dropped 0 bases, with 11 bases sitting between them. Germline CDR1 MDHEN, CDR2 SYDVKM.

Comment on this clone: The same CDR3 is also encoded by other DNA sequences in this sample. The chain uses TRBV5-6 and TRBJ2-7, with no clear D. Germline CDR1 and CDR2: SGHDT and YYEEEE. This CDR3 comprises 14 residues. Between the trimmed V and J ends, which lost 0 bases and 4 bases, there was a span of 11 bases. The CDR3 DNA is TGTGCCAGCAGCTTGGGGCTCGGAGAATACGAGCAGTACTTC. It codes for CASSLGLGEYEQYF. The variable domain in full, completed from reference TRBV5-6 and TRBJ2-7, reads DAGVTQSPTHLIKTRGQQVTLRCSPKSGHDTVSWYQQALGQGPQFIFQYYEEEERQRGNFPDRFSGHQFPNYSSELNVNALLLGDSALYLCASSLGLGEYEQYFGPGTRLTVT.

The CDR3 sequence is CASSETSGSYEQYF. CDR3 sequence (DNA): TGTGCCAGCAGCGAGACTAGCGGGAGCTACGAGCAGTACTTC. The chain combines TRBV13 with TRBJ2-7, with 12 bases aligning to TRBD2. Looked up from germline, CDR1 is PRHDT and CDR2 is FYEKMQ (reference sequence). The CDR3 is 14 residues long. After removal of 5 bases from V and 3 bases from J, the junction contained 2 bases not matched to a gene.

The chain has TRBV20-1 and TRBJ1-2, with D possibly being TRBD1 (5 bases). CDR3 length: 11 residues. The V gene's germline CDR1 is DFQATT and CDR2 SNEGSKA (reference sequence). Trimming removed 6 bases at V and 8 bases at J, with 13 bases between. This CDR3 is CSAVGARGYTF. The CDR3 nucleotides read TGCAGTGCCGTAGGGGCTAGGGGCTACACCTTC.

CDR3 protein: CASSMTGTDTQYF. CDR3 bases: TGTGCCAGCAGCATGACTGGTACAGATACGCAGTATTTT. The rearrangement links TRBV25-1 to TRBJ2-3; no definite D call. This CDR3 comprises 13 residues. Germline CDR1 MGHDK, CDR2 SYGVNS. The V end was cut by 6 bases, the J end by 3 bases, with 10 bases between.

This chain uses TRBV19 with TRBJ1-5; TRBD1 agrees at 10 bases. The germline V gene encodes CDR1 LNHDA and CDR2 SQIVND (reference sequence). J gave up 0 bases and V 3 bases, and 11 bases lay outside the gene matches. There are 19 residues in the CDR3. The CDR3 region has the DNA TGTGCCAGTAGTATGGGAGTCGGGACAGGGGCGTATAGCAATCAGCCCCAGCATTTT. This translates into CASSMGVGTGAYSNQPQHF.

The chain has TRBV7-2 and TRBJ2-2; 8 nucleotides match TRBD1. Unmatched junction bases numbered 6, after V lost 3 bases and J lost 6 bases. This CDR3 is built from 15 residues. Germline CDR1 reads SGHTA; CDR2 reads FQGNSA. DNA of the CDR3: TGTGCCAGCAGCTTGAGGCAGGGGGCCTCCGGGGAGCTGTTTTTT. This encodes CASSLRQGASGELFF.

The J gene is TRBJ2-2, the V gene TRBV9; TRBD2 agrees at 9 bases. CDR1 and CDR2 (germline): SGDLS, YYNGEE. The CDR3 sequence is 16 residues long. The trim removed 0 bases at V and 2 bases at J, leaving 2 bases unmatched. CDR3 in amino acids: CASSVEAGGNTGELFF. CDR3 sequence (DNA): TGTGCCAGCAGCGTAGAAGCGGGGGGAAACACCGGGGAGCTGTTTTTT.

This chain connects TRBV7-2 to TRBJ2-7, with TRBD1 matching 9 bases. CDR3 length: 14 amino acids. V was pared by 5 bases and J by 2 bases, with 4 bases of the junction left unmatched. Germline CDR1 and CDR2: SGHTA and FQGNSA. The CDR3 region is CASSLRQGAYEQYF. DNA for the CDR3: TGTGCCAGCAGCCTTCGACAGGGGGCCTACGAGCAGTACTTC. Drawing the rest from reference TRBV7-2 and TRBJ2-7, the complete variable domain is GAGVSQSPSNKVTEKGKDVELRCDPISGHTALYWYRQSLGQGLEFLIYFQGNSAPDKSGLPSDRFSAERTGGSVSTLTIQRTQQEDSAVYLCASSLRQGAYEQYFGPGTRLTVT.

Here the CDR3 reads CASKSSGPSYNEQFF. In nucleotides, the CDR3 is TGCGCCAGCAAATCTAGCGGGCCATCCTACAATGAGCAGTTCTTC. The V gene is TRBV5-1, the J gene TRBJ2-1; 8 positions match TRBD2. The length of the CDR3 is 15 residues. With V trimmed by 6 bases and J by 1 base, 6 bases remained unmatched. CDR1 SGHRS and CDR2 YFSETQ come from the germline V gene.

The rearrangement links TRBV2 to TRBJ2-6; 12 bases match TRBD1. CDR1 is SNHLY and CDR2 is FYNNEI in the germline V gene. The CDR3 is 19 residues long. V shed 6 bases and J 4 bases; nucleotides not matched to a gene: 13. The CDR3 DNA follows: TGTGCCAGCAGCGACGTTGGGACAGGGGGCTTAGGGGGGGCCAACGTCCTGACTTTC. This encodes CASSDVGTGGLGGANVLTF.

This clone was counted a few times. The V and J genes are TRBV6-1 and TRBJ1-5, with a tentative D call TRBD1 (5 bases). The CDR3 totals 12 residues. The germline V gene has CDR1 MNHNS and CDR2 SASEGT. V was pared by 8 bases and J by 7 bases, with 12 bases between. The CDR3 nucleotides are TGTGCCAGCGGGGCAGGGCGCCAGCCCCAGCATTTT. This encodes CASGAGRQPQHF.

J is TRBJ2-7 and V is TRBV29-1; 9 bases fit TRBD2. V lost 1 base, J lost 3 bases, and 4 bases stayed unmatched. Germline lookup yields CDR1 SQVTM and CDR2 ANQGSEA. This CDR3 contains 14 residues. CDR3 residues: CSVEASGVNYEQYF. DNA of the CDR3: TGCAGCGTTGAAGCTAGCGGGGTTAACTACGAGCAGTACTTC.

V is TRBV5-1 and J is TRBJ1-2; no firm D call. The CDR3 length is 16 residues. The V and J ends lost 3 bases and 4 bases respectively, with 19 bases between them. CDR1 and CDR2 (germline): SGHRS, YFSETQ. CDR3 bases: TGCGCCAGCAGCTCCTTCGCTGGGCAGACAATCTATGGCTACACCTTC. Amino acid sequence: CASSSFAGQTIYGYTF.

CDR3 DNA sequence: TGTGCCAGTAGTACCCCTCGGACAGGGGGGGGAGAGCAGTACTTC. Translation gives CASSTPRTGGGEQYF. The chain carries TRBV19 and TRBJ2-7; 10 nucleotides line up with TRBD1. Trimming at V came to 4 bases and at J to 7 bases, leaving 10 bases not matched to a gene. Germline loops: CDR1 LNHDA, CDR2 SQIVND (reference sequence). The CDR3 consists of 15 residues.

The chain links TRBV19 to TRBJ1-4, with D perhaps TRBD1 (6 bases). In germline, CDR1 is LNHDA, CDR2 SQIVND (reference sequence). The CDR3 has 17 amino acids. The V end was cut by 4 bases, the J end by 2 bases, with 17 bases between. The CDR3 loop reads CASSTVPGDMTNEKLFF. In nucleotides, the CDR3 is TGTGCCAGTAGTACCGTCCCAGGGGACATGACTAATGAAAAACTGTTTTTT.

The CDR3: CASSLGQQTDTQYF. The CDR3 region has the DNA TGTGCCAGCAGCTTGGGACAGCAAACAGATACGCAGTATTTT. The genes are TRBV7-3 and TRBJ2-3; 7 bases are a match to TRBD1. Germline CDR1 SGHTA, CDR2 FQGTGA. V trimming: 3 bases; J trimming: 3 bases; junction bases outside the gene matches: 3. The CDR3 length is 14 residues.

The J gene is TRBJ2-1, the V gene TRBV19, with D uncertain. The CDR3 contains 16 residues. The V and J ends lost 7 bases and 0 bases respectively, with 16 bases between them. Germline V gene sequence: CDR1 LNHDA, CDR2 SQIVND (reference sequence). The CDR3: CASMAVRSPSYNEQFF. DNA for the CDR3: TGTGCCAGTATGGCAGTCCGATCCCCCTCCTACAATGAGCAGTTCTTC.

The V gene is TRBV15, the J gene TRBJ2-1; 11 positions agree with TRBD2. The germline V gene encodes CDR1 LNHNV and CDR2 YYDKDF (reference sequence). After removal of 1 base from V and 6 bases from J, the junction contained 11 bases not matched to a gene. This CDR3 is built from 18 residues. This CDR3 is CATSRGPGLAGGVNEQFF. The CDR3 DNA follows: TGTGCCACCAGCAGAGGGCCGGGCCTAGCGGGAGGTGTCAATGAGCAGTTCTTC. The entire variable domain, with the rest obtained from reference TRBV15 and TRBJ2-1, is as follows: DAMVIQNPRYQVTQFGKPVTLSCSQTLNHNVMYWYQQKSSQAPKLLFHYYDKDFNNEADTPDNFQSRRPNTSFCFLDIRSPGLGDTAMYLCATSRGPGLAGGVNEQFFGPGTRLTVL.

The chain links TRBV11-2 to TRBJ2-3, with 9 bases that match TRBD1. CDR1 and CDR2 (germline): SGHAT, FQNNGV. The V segment lost 5 bases and the J segment 1 base; nucleotides outside the gene matches: 4. The CDR3 has 15 residues. The CDR3 nucleotides are TGTGCCAGCAGCCTGTGGGACAGGGGCACAGATACGCAGTATTTT. Translating it yields CASSLWDRGTDTQYF.

Notes on this clone: A single base separates this from a much larger clone, so it may be a read error. The chain carries TRBV19 and TRBJ1-1, with D maybe TRBD1 (5 bases). Germline V gene data show CDR1 as LNHDA and CDR2 as SQIVND (reference sequence). V was trimmed by 3 bases and J by 1 base, leaving 6 bases between them. The CDR3 is made up of 13 amino acids. CDR3 nucleotides: TGTGCCAGTAGTATTACAGGGAACACTGAAGCTTTCTTT. This translates into CASSITGNTEAFF.

CDR3 bases: TGTGCCAGCAGACGGACAGGGGGGGACTATGGCTACACCTTC. Protein product: CASRRTGGDYGYTF. The rearrangement uses TRBV28 and TRBJ1-2; 10 bases map to TRBD1. V was clipped by 6 bases and J by 3 bases; unmatched bases: 4. The CDR3 consists of 14 residues. Germline CDR1 MDHEN, CDR2 SYDVKM.

The table lists this clone with a count of one. The chain links TRBV6-4 to TRBJ2-3; TRBD2 is a possible D gene (6 bases). V shed 0 bases and J shed 2 bases, with 9 bases lying between them. Germline CDR1 reads MRHNA; CDR2 reads SNTAGT. The CDR3 has 15 amino acids. CDR3 loop: CASSDSTSPTDTQYF. The DNA of the CDR3 is TGTGCCAGCAGTGACTCGACTAGTCCCACAGATACGCAGTATTTT.

The chain employs TRBV7-8 and TRBJ2-1; D may be TRBD2 (6 bases). This CDR3 has 15 residues. V lost 5 bases and J lost 4, with 15 bases in between. Germline values: CDR1 SGHVS, CDR2 FQNEAQ. The CDR3 DNA reads as TGTGCCAGCAGCCTAGAGTTGGGACTGTACAATGAGCAGTTCTTC. Amino acids: CASSLELGLYNEQFF.

This chain joins TRBV4-1 and TRBJ1-1; 8 positions agree with TRBD1. The germline V gene encodes CDR1 MGHRA and CDR2 YSYEKL. The CDR3 contains 17 residues. Trimming removed 0 bases from V and 4 bases from J; junction bases left unmatched: 10. The CDR3 reads CASSQDPQGARLTEAFF. CDR3 nucleotides: TGCGCCAGCAGCCAAGATCCCCAGGGGGCGCGTCTCACTGAAGCTTTCTTT.

This sequence joins TRBV9 and TRBJ2-7, with 14 bases aligning to TRBD2. V gave up 4 bases and J gave up 0 bases; unmatched junction bases: 12. Germline CDR1 reads SGDLS; CDR2 reads YYNGEE. The CDR3 covers 19 residues. This chain's CDR3 is CASSPRLAGGSKSSYEQYF. In DNA, the CDR3 is TGTGCCAGCAGCCCTCGACTAGCGGGAGGGTCAAAGAGCTCCTACGAGCAGTACTTC.